The present TCR beta chain was sequenced within a study of technical replicates of blood from several donors (dated by TCRdb to 2016 to 2017). The germline V gene encodes CDR1 MGHRA and CDR2 YSYEKL. The CDR3 numbers 13 residues from cysteine through phenylalanine. The CDR3 DNA has 39 bases and is translated from base 1. V loses 3 bases, J loses 3 bases, and the germline ends lie 9 bases apart. Preparation of the library involved the immunoSEQ multiplex PCR assay. In TCRdb, the immuneACCESS table is reduced to in-frame sequences with V and J assigned. These tables do not hold every clone; where another copy was compared, an unresolved V gene accounts for under half, and the others remain unexplained. The sample has under 85,000 clones on record, about 97% of them singletons. The ten largest clones take up over 0.2% of the sample. Note on this clone: It has no known antigen specificity. Nothing much larger sits one base from this clone, and base qualities are not available.

This TCR derives from a human donor in good health. The chain links TRBV4-1 with TRBJ2-7; the D segment could be TRBD1, given 5 matching bases. Sequencing was done on a sample of T cells isolated from PBMCs. The sequence in DNA is TGCGCCAGCAGCCACAGGGAAGGCTACGAGCAGTACTTC. It codes for CASSHREGYEQYF.